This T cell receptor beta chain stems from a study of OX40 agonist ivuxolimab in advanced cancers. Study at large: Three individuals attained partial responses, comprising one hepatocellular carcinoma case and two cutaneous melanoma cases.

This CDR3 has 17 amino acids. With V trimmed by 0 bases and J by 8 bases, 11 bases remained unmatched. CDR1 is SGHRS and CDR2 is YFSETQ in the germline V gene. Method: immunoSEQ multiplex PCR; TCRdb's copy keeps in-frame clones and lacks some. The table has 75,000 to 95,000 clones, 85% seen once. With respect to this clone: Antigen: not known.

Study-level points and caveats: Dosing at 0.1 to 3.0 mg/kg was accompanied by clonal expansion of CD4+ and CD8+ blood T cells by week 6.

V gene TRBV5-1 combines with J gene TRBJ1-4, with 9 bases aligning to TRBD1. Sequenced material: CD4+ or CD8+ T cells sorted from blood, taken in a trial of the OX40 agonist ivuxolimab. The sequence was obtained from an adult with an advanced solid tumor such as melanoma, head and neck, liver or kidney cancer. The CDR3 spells CASSLAKTGGSGEKLFF. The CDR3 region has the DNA TGCGCCAGCAGCTTGGCCAAGACAGGGGGATCGGGGGAAAAACTGTTTTTT. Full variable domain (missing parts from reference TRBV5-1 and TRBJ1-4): KAGVTQTPRYLIKTRGQQVTLSCSPISGHRSVSWYQQTPGQGLQFLFEYFSETQRNKGNFPGRFSGRQFSNSRSEMNVSTLELGDSALYLCASSLAKTGGSGEKLFFGSGTQLSVL.